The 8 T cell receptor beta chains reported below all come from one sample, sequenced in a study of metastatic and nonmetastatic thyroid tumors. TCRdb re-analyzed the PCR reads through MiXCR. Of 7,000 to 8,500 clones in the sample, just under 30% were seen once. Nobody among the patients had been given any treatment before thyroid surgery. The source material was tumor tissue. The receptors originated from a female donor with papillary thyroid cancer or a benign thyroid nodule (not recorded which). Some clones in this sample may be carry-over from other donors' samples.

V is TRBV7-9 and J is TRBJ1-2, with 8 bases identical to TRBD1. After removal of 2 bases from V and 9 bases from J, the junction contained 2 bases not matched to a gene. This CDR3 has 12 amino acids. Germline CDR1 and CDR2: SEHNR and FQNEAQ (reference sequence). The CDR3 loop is CASSLRDRSYTF. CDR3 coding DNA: TGTGCCAGCAGCTTAAGGGACAGGAGCTACACCTTC.

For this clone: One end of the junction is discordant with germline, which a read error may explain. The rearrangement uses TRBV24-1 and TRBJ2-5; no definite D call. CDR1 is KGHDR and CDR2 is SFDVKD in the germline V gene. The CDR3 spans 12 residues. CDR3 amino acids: CATSDPGQTQHF. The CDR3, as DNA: TGTGCCACCAGTGACCCCGGCCAGACCCAGCACTTC.

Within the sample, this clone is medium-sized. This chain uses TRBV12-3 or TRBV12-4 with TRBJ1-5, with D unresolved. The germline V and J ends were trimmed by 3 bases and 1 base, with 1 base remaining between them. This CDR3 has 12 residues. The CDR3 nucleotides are TGTGCCAGCAGTTTCAGCAATCAGCCCCAGCATTTT. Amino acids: CASSFSNQPQHF.

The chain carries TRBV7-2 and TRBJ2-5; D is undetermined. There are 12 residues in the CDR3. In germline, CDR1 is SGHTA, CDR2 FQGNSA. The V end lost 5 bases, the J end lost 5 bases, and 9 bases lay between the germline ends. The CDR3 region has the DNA TGTGCCAGCAGCCGAGCCTACGAGACCCAGTACTTC. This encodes CASSRAYETQYF.

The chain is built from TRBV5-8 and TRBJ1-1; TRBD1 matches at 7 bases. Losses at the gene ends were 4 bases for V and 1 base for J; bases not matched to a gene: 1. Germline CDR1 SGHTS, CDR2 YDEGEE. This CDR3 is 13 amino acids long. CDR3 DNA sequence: TGTGCCAGCAGCCGGACAGGGAACACTGAAGCTTTCTTT. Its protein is CASSRTGNTEAFF.

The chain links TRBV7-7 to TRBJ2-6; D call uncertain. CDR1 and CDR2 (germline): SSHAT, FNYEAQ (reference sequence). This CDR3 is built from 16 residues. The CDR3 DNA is TGTGCTGGCAGCCCCGGGCTGTGCTCTGGGGCCAACGTCCTGACTTTC. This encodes CAGSPGLCSGANVLTF.

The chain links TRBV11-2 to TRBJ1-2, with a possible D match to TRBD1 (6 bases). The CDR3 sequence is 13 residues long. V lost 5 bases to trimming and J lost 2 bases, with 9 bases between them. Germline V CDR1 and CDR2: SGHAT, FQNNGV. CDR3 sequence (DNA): TGTGCCAGCAGCACCACAGGGAACTATGGCTACACCTTC. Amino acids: CASSTTGNYGYTF.

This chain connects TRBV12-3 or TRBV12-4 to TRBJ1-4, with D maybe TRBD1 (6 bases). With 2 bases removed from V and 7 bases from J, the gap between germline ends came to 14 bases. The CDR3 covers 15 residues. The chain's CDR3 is CASSLRGISSEKLFF. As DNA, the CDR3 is TGTGCCAGCAGTTTAAGGGGGATCAGCAGTGAAAAACTGTTTTTT.